The 19 T cell receptor beta chains presented below share a single source sample, sequenced in a study of shared clonotypes between healthy human individuals. TCRdb keeps only in-frame clones here, not all; method: immunoSEQ multiplex PCR. The sample includes roughly 2 million clones, 90% to 95% of them seen just once. Sequencing input: naive CD4+ T cells sorted from blood. Subset indicated: CD45RA+ positively selected. All receptors derive from a man in his late teens or twenties in good health.

The chain links TRBV6-1 to TRBJ1-5; 9 bases are shared with TRBD1. The CDR3 is made up of 13 amino acids. V lost 3 bases, J lost 11 bases, and 5 bases stayed unmatched. Germline values: CDR1 MNHNS, CDR2 SASEGT. The CDR3 reads CASSDRDRESQHF. DNA of the CDR3: TGTGCCAGCAGTGACCGGGACAGGGAGTCCCAGCATTTT.

V usage is TRBV9 and J usage is TRBJ2-1; 11 bases map to TRBD2. V dropped 3 bases and J dropped 5; count of bases not matched to a gene: 4. The CDR3 has 15 amino acids. Germline CDR1 SGDLS, CDR2 YYNGEE. CDR3 region: CASSETSGKNNEQFF. The CDR3 region has the DNA TGTGCCAGCAGCGAGACTAGCGGGAAAAACAATGAGCAGTTCTTC.

V gene TRBV6-6 combines with J gene TRBJ1-5; 10 bases line up with TRBD1. With 3 bases clipped from V and 7 bases from J, the junction kept 6 bases outside the gene matches. The length of the CDR3 is 15 residues. The V gene's germline CDR1 is MNHNY and CDR2 SVGAGI (reference sequence). The CDR3 loop reads CASSYTGQGIQPQHF. As DNA, the CDR3 is TGTGCCAGCAGTTATACGGGACAGGGGATCCAGCCCCAGCATTTT.

This clone was seen at least ten times. Within the sample, other DNA sequences also encode this same CDR3. The CDR3 spells CASSYSRNTEAFF. The CDR3 nucleotides read TGTGCCAGCAGTTACTCGAGGAACACTGAAGCTTTCTTT. The chain combines TRBV6-6 with TRBJ1-1; no clear D gene. V was pared by 0 bases and J by 1 base, with 3 bases between. The CDR3 spans 13 residues. Germline V gene lookup returns CDR1 MNHNY and CDR2 SVGAGI (reference sequence).

The chain recombines TRBV7-9 with TRBJ1-6; the D gene is possibly TRBD1 (5 bases). The CDR3 extends over 15 amino acids. Germline-derived CDR1 and CDR2 are SEHNR and FQNEAQ (reference sequence). V gave up 2 bases and J gave up 7 bases, with 12 bases separating them. CDR3: CASSLIGVQNSPLHF. The CDR3 bases are TGTGCCAGCAGCTTAATAGGGGTGCAAAATTCACCCCTCCACTTT.

This chain connects TRBV30 to TRBJ2-7; D unresolved. This CDR3 comprises 13 residues. Germline lookup yields CDR1 GTSNPN and CDR2 SVGIG (reference sequence). V lost 1 base to trimming and J lost 6 bases, with 13 bases between them. CDR3 bases: TGTGCCTGGAGTGCCTCACCTATGATCGAGCAGTACTTC. It translates to CAWSASPMIEQYF.

The chain has TRBV4-3 and TRBJ2-7; TRBD2 aligns across 9 bases. CDR3 length: 15 amino acids. V lost 2 bases to trimming and J lost 2 bases; unmatched junction nucleotides: 4. Looked up from germline, CDR1 is LGHNA and CDR2 is YSLEER. The CDR3 sequence is CASSQSSGATYEQYF. CDR3 bases: TGCGCCAGCAGCCAATCTAGCGGGGCCACCTACGAGCAGTACTTC.

Note on this clone: This sample also contains other DNA sequences that code for the same CDR3. This chain connects TRBV5-1 to TRBJ1-4; D gene ambiguous. Germline CDR1 and CDR2: SGHRS and YFSETQ. This CDR3 is built from 14 residues. The V and J ends lost 2 bases and 4 bases respectively, with 9 bases between them. CDR3: CASSLRGDNEKLFF. The DNA for the CDR3 is TGCGCCAGCAGCTTACGGGGAGATAATGAAAAACTGTTTTTT. Variable domain in full (rest from reference TRBV5-1 and TRBJ1-4): KAGVTQTPRYLIKTRGQQVTLSCSPISGHRSVSWYQQTPGQGLQFLFEYFSETQRNKGNFPGRFSGRQFSNSRSEMNVSTLELGDSALYLCASSLRGDNEKLFFGSGTQLSVL.

V is TRBV2 and J is TRBJ2-5; D gene uncertain. This CDR3 comprises 11 residues. Looked up from germline, CDR1 is SNHLY and CDR2 is FYNNEI. Trimming removed 5 bases from V and 8 bases from J, with 9 bases in between. DNA for the CDR3: TGTGCCAGCAGTTCCCTTACAACCCAGTACTTC. It translates to CASSSLTTQYF.

The chain uses TRBV30 and TRBJ2-7; D might be TRBD1 (5 bases). Looked up from germline, CDR1 is GTSNPN and CDR2 is SVGIG (reference sequence). Trimming shortened V by 4 bases and J by 5 bases, and 12 bases separated the two germline ends. There are 12 residues in the CDR3. This CDR3 reads CAWTPGLNEQYF. The CDR3 DNA sequence: TGTGCCTGGACCCCAGGGCTCAACGAGCAGTACTTC.

This sequence joins TRBV18 and TRBJ1-2; D is unclear. CDR1 KGHSH and CDR2 LQKENI come from the germline V gene. The ends were cut back, 3 bases at V and 4 bases at J, with 9 bases in the middle. The CDR3 consists of 13 residues. The CDR3 DNA reads TGTGCCAGCTCACCTCGTGAATCCTATGGCTACACCTTC. Protein sequence: CASSPRESYGYTF. Full variable domain (rest looked up from reference TRBV18 and TRBJ1-2): NAGVMQNPRHLVRRRGQEARLRCSPMKGHSHVYWYRQLPEEGLKFMVYLQKENIIDESGMPKERFSAEFPKEGPSILRIQQVVRGDSAAYFCASSPRESYGYTFGSGTRLTVV.

The rearrangement uses TRBV5-1 and TRBJ1-1; unclear D gene. Per germline, CDR1 SGHRS and CDR2 YFSETQ. The CDR3 covers 12 residues. The V end lost 3 bases, the J end lost 5 bases, and 8 bases lay between the germline ends. CDR3: CASSSDTTEAFF. Written as DNA, the CDR3 is TGCGCCAGCAGCTCAGACACAACTGAAGCTTTCTTT.

The rearrangement uses TRBV4-2 and TRBJ2-5; D is perhaps TRBD2 (6 bases). Trimming took off 0 bases at V and 4 bases at J, with 12 bases between the two ends. Germline V gene sequence: CDR1 LGHNA, CDR2 YNFKEQ. The CDR3 runs 15 residues. CDR3 coding DNA: TGTGCCAGCAGCCAAGATTGGGGACTCCCAGAGACCCAGTACTTC. This translates into CASSQDWGLPETQYF.

The chain employs TRBV6-5 and TRBJ2-7; 7 nucleotides align to TRBD1. The CDR3 has 14 amino acids. Germline CDR1 is MNHEY and CDR2 is SVGAGI. V dropped 2 bases and J dropped 3; count of bases not matched to a gene: 4. CDR3 amino acids: CASSYDREGYEQYF. The CDR3 coding sequence is TGTGCCAGCAGTTACGACAGGGAAGGCTACGAGCAGTACTTC.

This chain uses TRBV12-5 with TRBJ2-3, with 8 bases aligning to TRBD1. V gave up 2 bases and J gave up 3 bases; unmatched junction bases: 4. CDR1 LGHNT and CDR2 FRNRAP come from the germline V gene. This CDR3 is built from 15 residues. The CDR3 DNA is TGTGCTAGTGGTTTGCCTCGACAGGGGACAGATACGCAGTATTTT. As protein: CASGLPRQGTDTQYF.

J is TRBJ2-4 and V is TRBV7-8, with D hard to call. Germline CDR1 reads SGHVS; CDR2 reads FQNEAQ. The CDR3 covers 14 residues. V was trimmed by 1 base and J by 6 bases, leaving 10 bases between them. CDR3 in DNA: TGTGCCAGCAGCTTAGAAGAGCTGGGAAACATTCAGTACTTC. It yields the protein CASSLEELGNIQYF.

V is TRBV5-4 and J is TRBJ2-5, with D maybe TRBD2 (6 bases). V gave up 0 bases and J gave up 10 bases, with 16 bases separating them. CDR3 length: 14 residues. The germline V gene encodes CDR1 SGHNT and CDR2 YYREEE (reference sequence). As DNA, the CDR3 is TGTGCCAGCAGCTTGGGCGGGGCCGGGGTCGTCCAGTACTTC. Translating it yields CASSLGGAGVVQYF.

The J gene is TRBJ1-4, the V gene TRBV19; D is unclear. The ends were cut back, 3 bases at V and 6 bases at J, with 14 bases in the middle. This CDR3 spans 15 amino acids. CDR1 and CDR2 (germline): LNHDA, SQIVND (reference sequence). CDR3 residues: CASSMVSQPYEKLFF. CDR3 bases: TGTGCCAGTAGTATGGTCTCTCAACCGTATGAAAAACTGTTTTTT.

The chain recombines TRBV7-9 with TRBJ2-7; TRBD2 matches 7 bases. This CDR3 has 16 residues. The germline V gene encodes CDR1 SEHNR and CDR2 FQNEAQ (reference sequence). V lost 1 base and J lost 1; bases outside the gene matches: 7. CDR3 protein: CASSLELAMNSYEQYF. CDR3 nucleotide sequence: TGTGCCAGCAGCTTAGAACTAGCGATGAATTCCTACGAGCAGTACTTC.